The 24 T cell receptor beta chains presented below share a single source sample, sequenced in a study of blood T cells in healthy people across ages. The authors ran a second PCR of about 7 to 11 cycles using a sample-barcoded 5' primer and a J-beta primer mix. MiXCR was run by TCRdb on the 5' RACE reads, yielding one entry per CDR3 protein. The data show about 1 million distinct CDR3 sequences, more than 35% seen once. The sample consisted of blood. Every receptor here comes from a woman aged 55-69 years in good health.

The V and J genes are TRBV5-1 and TRBJ2-1, with 11 bases identical to TRBD2. CDR3 length equals 18 residues. The germline gives CDR1 SGHRS, CDR2 YFSETQ. Germline trimming cut 4 bases from V and 1 base from J; bases unmatched to any gene: 10. The CDR3 is CASSQAGTSGRSYNEQFF. The CDR3 DNA reads as TGCGCCAGCAGCCAAGCCGGGACTAGCGGTAGATCCTACAATGAGCAGTTCTTC.

This clonotype was seen just once. This chain connects TRBV27 to TRBJ2-5; the D is unclear. From germline, CDR1 is MNHEY and CDR2 SMNVEV (reference sequence). There are 14 residues in the CDR3. The ends were cut back, 1 base at V and 11 bases at J, with 17 bases in the middle. The CDR3 loop is CASSLWQRDNEQYF. The CDR3 coding sequence is TGTGCCAGCAGTTTATGGCAGAGAGACAATGAGCAGTACTTC.

CDR3 in DNA: TGTGCCAGCAGTGCGAACACTCACAATCAGCCCCAGCATTTT. This sequence encodes CASSANTHNQPQHF. This rearrangement joins TRBV12-3 or TRBV12-4 to TRBJ1-5, with D uncertain. The CDR3 length is 14 residues. V was trimmed by 5 bases and J by 3 bases, leaving 11 bases between them.

The genes are TRBV6-1 and TRBJ2-1; D remains ambiguous. Germline V gene sequence: CDR1 MNHNS, CDR2 SASEGT. This CDR3 region has 14 residues. Trimming left V 8 bases short and J 4 bases short, with 15 bases between. The CDR3 protein is CASVITPGYNEQFF. The CDR3 bases are TGTGCCAGCGTGATTACCCCTGGGTACAATGAGCAGTTCTTC.

V gene TRBV11-2 combines with J gene TRBJ2-3; no definite D call. CDR3 length: 13 residues. Trimming shortened V by 4 bases and J by 7 bases, and 12 bases separated the two germline ends. Germline CDR1 SGHAT, CDR2 FQNNGV. The CDR3 bases are TGTGCCAGCAGCTCCGGATCGGCAAATACGCAGTATTTT. It encodes CASSSGSANTQYF. The full variable domain, rest sourced from reference TRBV11-2 and TRBJ2-3, is EAGVAQSPRYKIIEKRQSVAFWCNPISGHATLYWYQQILGQGPKLLIQFQNNGVVDDSQLPKDRFSAERLKGVDSTLKIQPAKLEDSAVYLCASSSGSANTQYFGPGTRLTVL.

Worth noting for this clonotype: A read error may produce the germline difference seen at one junction end. The V and J genes are TRBV7-3 and TRBJ2-2; D remains ambiguous. Germline V gives CDR1 SGHTA, CDR2 FQGTGA. This CDR3 contains 15 residues. The CDR3 nucleotides are TGTACCAGCAGCTTAACCCAGACCAACACCGGGGAGCTGTTTTTT. As protein: CTSSLTQTNTGELFF. Combining the CDR3 with reference TRBV7-3 and TRBJ2-2 gives the whole variable domain GAGVSQTPSNKVTEKGKYVELRCDPISGHTALYWYRQSLGQGPEFLIYFQGTGAADDSGLPNDRFFAVRPEGSVSTLKIQRTERGDSAVYLCTSSLTQTNTGELFFGEGSRLTVL.

This clonotype has a handful of counts. The chain carries TRBV12-3 or TRBV12-4 and TRBJ2-1, with 12 bases aligning to TRBD2. With V trimmed by 6 bases and J by 6 bases, 6 bases remained unmatched. This CDR3 region has 15 residues. The CDR3 DNA reads as TGTGCCAGCAGCCAACTAGCGGGAGGATTCAATGAGCAGTTCTTC. Protein: CASSQLAGGFNEQFF.

This rearrangement joins TRBV25-1 to TRBJ2-1, with 8 bases identical to TRBD2. The better agreement between TRBJ2-7 and the DNA end casts doubt on the J call. The CDR3 spans 16 residues. Per the germline V gene, CDR1 is MGHDK and CDR2 is SYGVNS. The CDR3 reads CASSGLGRGVYNEQYF. DNA for the CDR3: TGTGCCAGCAGTGGTTTAGGGCGGGGGGTCTACAATGAGCAGTACTTC.

The chain has TRBV27 and TRBJ1-5; D call uncertain. Per the germline V gene, CDR1 is MNHEY and CDR2 is SMNVEV (reference sequence). This CDR3 contains 13 residues. Trimming took off 3 bases at V and 5 bases at J, with 8 bases between the two ends. The CDR3 DNA follows: TGTGCCAGCAGTTTCAGGAGCGATCAGCCCCAGCATTTT. Encoded protein: CASSFRSDQPQHF.

The chain employs TRBV6-6 and TRBJ2-6; a possible D gene is TRBD1 (6 bases). Trimming took off 6 bases at V and 2 bases at J, with 17 bases between the two ends. Germline CDR1 is MNHNY and CDR2 is SVGAGI (reference sequence). CDR3 size: 17 residues. The CDR3 is CASSHKQGEAGANVLTF. The CDR3 bases are TGTGCCAGCAGCCATAAACAGGGAGAGGCTGGGGCCAACGTCCTGACTTTC.

The table lists this clonotype with a count of one. CDR3 bases: TGTGCCATCAGTGAGCTGGGACTAGCGGGAGGAGAGACCCAGTACTTC. It translates to CAISELGLAGGETQYF. This chain links TRBV10-3 with TRBJ2-5, with 15 bases lining up with TRBD2. The length of the CDR3 is 16 residues. Unmatched junction bases numbered 2, after V lost 2 bases and J lost 4 bases. CDR1 and CDR2 (germline): ENHRY, SYGVKD.

The chain recombines TRBV7-2 with TRBJ1-1; 7 bases map to TRBD1. Germline values: CDR1 SGHTA, CDR2 FQGNSA. The CDR3 is 16 amino acids. Losses at the gene ends were 1 base for V and 0 bases for J; bases not matched to a gene: 5. The CDR3 spells CASSLEGALLNTEAFF. As DNA, the CDR3 is TGTGCCAGCAGCTTAGAGGGGGCCCTACTGAACACTGAAGCTTTCTTT.

The chain has TRBV10-3 and TRBJ1-2; 8 bases are a match to TRBD1. This CDR3 contains 15 residues. The germline CDR1 and CDR2 sequences are ENHRY and SYGVKD. The V gene end was trimmed by 4 bases and the J gene end by 2 bases; junction bases not matched to a gene: 6. The DNA of the CDR3 is TGTGCCATCAGTGGGCGAGGGACAGGAAACTATGGCTACACCTTC. Protein product: CAISGRGTGNYGYTF.

The chain has TRBV5-1 and TRBJ2-1; D possibly corresponds to TRBD1 (5 bases). Trimming took off 2 bases at V and 5 bases at J, with 14 bases between the two ends. CDR3 length: 15 amino acids. Germline CDR1 reads SGHRS; CDR2 reads YFSETQ. This CDR3 is CASSFVSGANNEQFF. CDR3 DNA: TGCGCCAGCAGCTTTGTATCTGGGGCCAACAATGAGCAGTTCTTC.

The J gene is TRBJ2-5, the V gene TRBV9; D remains ambiguous. CDR1 is SGDLS and CDR2 is YYNGEE in the germline V gene. V was trimmed by 0 bases and J by 1 base, leaving 7 bases between them. There are 14 residues in the CDR3. Written as DNA, the CDR3 is TGTGCCAGCAGCGTAGGGCTAGTCCAAGAGACCCAGTACTTC. It encodes CASSVGLVQETQYF.

This clonotype has just a few counts. This CDR3 is CASSDTSVDSYEQYF. The CDR3, as DNA: TGTGCCAGCAGTGATACTAGCGTTGACTCCTACGAGCAGTACTTC. V is TRBV27 and J is TRBJ2-7; TRBD2 agrees at 7 bases. Trimming at V came to 5 bases and at J to 0 bases, leaving 7 bases not matched to a gene. Germline CDR1 reads MNHEY; CDR2 reads SMNVEV (reference sequence). The CDR3 consists of 15 residues.

Points on this clonotype: A junction boundary mismatches the germline segment, possibly from a read error. The chain employs TRBV7-8 and TRBJ1-5, with a tentative D call TRBD1 (6 bases). This CDR3 spans 15 amino acids. The germline V gene encodes CDR1 SGHVS and CDR2 FQNEAQ. The CDR3 region is CAGSLGQNSNQPQHF. CDR3 DNA: TGTGCCGGCAGCTTGGGACAAAATAGCAATCAGCCCCAGCATTTT. Combining the CDR3 with reference TRBV7-8 and TRBJ1-5 gives the whole variable domain GAGVSQSPRYKVAKRGQDVALRCDPISGHVSLFWYQQALGQGPEFLTYFQNEAQLDKSGLPSDRFFAERPEGSVSTLKIQRTQQEDSAVYLCAGSLGQNSNQPQHFGDGTRLSIL.

The chain has TRBV10-2 and TRBJ2-7; maybe TRBD2 (5 bases). The CDR3 covers 14 residues. V lost 6 bases and J 3 bases, leaving 15 bases between the germline ends. The germline gives CDR1 WSHSY, CDR2 SAAADI. CDR3 bases: TGCGCCAGCAGATTGTCGGGGTTAGGCTACGAGCAGTACTTC. Translating it yields CASRLSGLGYEQYF.

This chain joins TRBV10-2 and TRBJ1-1; possibly TRBD1 for D (5 bases). Trimming stripped 7 bases from V and 4 bases from J, with 28 bases between. This CDR3 is built from 18 residues. CDR1 is WSHSY and CDR2 is SAAADI in the germline V gene. The chain's CDR3 is CASTQGPPLRALPTEAFF. CDR3 DNA: TGCGCCAGCACCCAGGGACCTCCTCTCAGGGCACTCCCCACTGAAGCTTTCTTT.

The rearrangement uses TRBV10-1 and TRBJ2-7, with 7 bases aligning to TRBD2. CDR1 WNHNN and CDR2 SYGVQD come from the germline V gene (reference sequence). V lost 3 bases to trimming and J lost 7 bases; unmatched junction nucleotides: 18. The CDR3 spans 17 residues. The CDR3 region has the DNA TGCGCCAGCAGTGATCTTAGCGGGCAAAGCTCCTACAATGAGCAGTACTTC. Its translation: CASSDLSGQSSYNEQYF.

Concerning this clonotype itself: A much larger clone is a single base away; this may be a read error. The genes are TRBV21-1 and TRBJ2-7; the table's D call TRBD2 went unverified against the DNA. TRBV21-1 is recorded as a pseudogene. This CDR3 region has 16 residues. CDR3 DNA sequence: TGTGCCAGCAGCTCCTGGGACTGGATAGAAACCTACGAGCGGTACTTC. Translated: CASSSWDWIETYERYF.

The chain employs TRBV29-1 and TRBJ2-4, with TRBD2 identical over 7 bases. The germline CDR1 and CDR2 sequences are SQVTM and ANQGSEA. With 5 bases clipped from V and 13 bases from J, the junction kept 14 bases outside the gene matches. The CDR3 is 13 residues long. Here the CDR3 reads CSVLGGGYNEQYF. The CDR3 nucleotides are TGCAGCGTTCTCGGGGGAGGGTACAATGAGCAGTACTTC.

DNA of the CDR3: TGTGCCAGCAGTGAAAGGCTAGCCGCAGATACGCAGTATTTT. Translated: CASSERLAADTQYF. This sequence joins TRBV25-1 and TRBJ2-3; D is possibly TRBD2 (5 bases). The germline V gene encodes CDR1 MGHDK and CDR2 SYGVNS. This CDR3 is 14 amino acids long. V was clipped by 2 bases and J by 4 bases, with 10 bases between them.

The chain combines TRBV21-1 with TRBJ1-2. TRBV21-1 is tagged as a pseudogene. The CDR3 loop spans 15 amino acids. DNA for the CDR3: TGTGCCAGCAGCAAAGAGGAGAGCAAAATCTATGGCTACACCTTC. It translates to CASSKEESKIYGYTF.